The sequence of this TCR beta chain was determined in a study of cytomegalovirus exposure and HLA in healthy donors. Profiled with immunoSEQ multiplex PCR; TCRdb holds only in-frame clones, not every one. The sample lists 100,000 to 150,000 clones, 85% to 90% occurring once. Trimming removed 6 bases from V and 5 bases from J, with 17 bases in between. Germline V lookup: CDR1 MGHDK, CDR2 SYGVNS. The CDR3 consists of 15 residues. This clonotype originated in a woman younger than 30 in good health and CMV-seronegative. The V call is TRBV25-1, the J call TRBJ2-1, with D perhaps TRBD2 (6 bases). Sequenced input: PBMCs. The CDR3: CASSGGPNGHNEQFF. CDR3 DNA: TGTGCCAGCAGCGGAGGGCCAAACGGGCACAATGAGCAGTTCTTC. The complete variable domain, with remaining parts taken from reference TRBV25-1 and TRBJ2-1, reads EADIYQTPRYLVIGTGKKITLECSQTMGHDKMYWYQQDPGMELHLIHYSYGVNSTEKGDLSSESTVSRIRTEHFPLTLESARPSHTSQYLCASSGGPNGHNEQFFGPGTRLTVL.